The entry that follows covers one T cell receptor beta chain sequence. This sample is drawn from a study of shared clonotypes between healthy human individuals. Study summary: Per-donor plates numbered three CD4 naive, three CD4 memory, two CD8 naive and one CD8 memory.

TCRdb keeps only in-frame clones here, not all; method: immunoSEQ multiplex PCR. The sample records roughly 1 million clones, 78% being singletons. CDR3 length: 17 residues. CDR1 MDHEN and CDR2 SYDVKM come from the germline V gene. V was pared by 4 bases and J by 6 bases, with 21 bases between. Sequencing was performed on memory CD4+ T cells from PBMCs. Specified subset: CD45RA-negative fraction. This receptor was identified in a man aged 18-30 years in good health. Some clones in this sample may be carry-over from other donors' samples. The V and J genes are TRBV28 and TRBJ1-4; no clear D gene. The chain's CDR3 is CASSSSYWREFDEKLFF. As DNA, the CDR3 is TGTGCCAGCAGTTCCTCTTACTGGAGGGAATTCGATGAAAAACTGTTTTTT.